This TCR beta chain was obtained from a study of T cell repertoires in cytomegalovirus infection. Study as a whole: The public TCR beta signatures pointed to both CMV infection and matching HLA type.

This clonotype appeared many times. Trimming took 6 bases from V and 8 from J; bases not matched to a gene: 10. This CDR3 has 14 residues. MiXCR, applied by TCRdb to the reads, yields one record per CDR3 protein. The sample consists of around 130,000 distinct CDR3 sequences, approximately 8.8% of them appearing once. V and J are TRBV12-3 or TRBV12-4 and TRBJ2-4; TRBD1 aligns across 7 bases. What was sequenced was PBMCs. The sequence came from a human donor in good health (CMV status not recorded). Some clones in this sample may be carry-over from other donors' samples. In DNA, the CDR3 is TGTGCCAGCAGCCCGCGGACAGGTCGGGACATTCAGTACTTC. Translating it yields CASSPRTGRDIQYF.